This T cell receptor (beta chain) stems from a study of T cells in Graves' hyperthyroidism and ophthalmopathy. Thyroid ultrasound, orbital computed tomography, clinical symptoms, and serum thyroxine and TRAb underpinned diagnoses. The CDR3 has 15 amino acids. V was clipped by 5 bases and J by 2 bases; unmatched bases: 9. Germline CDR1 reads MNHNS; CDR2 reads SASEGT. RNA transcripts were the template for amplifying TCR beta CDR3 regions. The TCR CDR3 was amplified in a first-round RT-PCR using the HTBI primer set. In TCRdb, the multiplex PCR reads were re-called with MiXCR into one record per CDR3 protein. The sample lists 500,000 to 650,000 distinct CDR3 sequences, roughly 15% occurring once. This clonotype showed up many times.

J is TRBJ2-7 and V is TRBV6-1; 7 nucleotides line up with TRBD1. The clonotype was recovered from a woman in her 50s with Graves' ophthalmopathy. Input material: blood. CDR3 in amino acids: CASSQRTGFAYEQYF. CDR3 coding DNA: TGTGCCAGCAGTCAACGGACAGGCTTCGCCTACGAGCAGTACTTC.